Below, 28 T cell receptor beta chains from the same sample are listed, as sequenced in a study of T and B cells in COVID-19 patients. BIOMED2 TRB-A/B primer pools were used in multiplex TRB PCR. TCRdb fed the multiplex PCR reads into MiXCR, producing one record per CDR3 protein. This sample has 4,000 or so distinct CDR3 sequences; roughly 26% occur once, and the top ten carry roughly 20%. From blood, roughly 220-550 ng of genomic DNA served as TRB template. Sequences were obtained from blood. These TCRs come from a human donor with active COVID-19.

The CDR3 spells CASRGAGGLAVTEQFF. The CDR3 nucleotides read TGTGCCAGCCGTGGGGCGGGAGGACTAGCGGTCACTGAGCAGTTCTTC. J is TRBJ2-1 and V is TRBV5-5; 10 bases are shared with TRBD2. Losses at the gene ends were 7 bases for V and 9 bases for J; bases not matched to a gene: 16. The germline V gene encodes CDR1 SGHKS and CDR2 YYEKEE (reference sequence). The CDR3 consists of 16 residues.

J is TRBJ2-7 and V is TRBV12-5; D call uncertain. This CDR3 is built from 16 residues. Per germline, CDR1 LGHNT and CDR2 FRNRAP. Trimming removed 5 bases from V and 1 base from J, with 18 bases in between. Here the CDR3 DNA reads TGTGCTAGTGGTCCCCCTCGCGGAAGGGCGTCCTACGAGCAGTACTTC. Its translation is CASGPPRGRASYEQYF.

The chain couples TRBV4-3 to TRBJ1-4, with 7 positions matching TRBD1. Per germline, CDR1 LGHNA and CDR2 YSLEER. V was clipped by 1 base and J by 7 bases; unmatched bases: 3. This CDR3 has 14 amino acids. The CDR3 DNA reads as TGCGCCAGCAGCCAAGCAAACAGGGGTGAAAAACTGTTTTTT. Amino acid sequence: CASSQANRGEKLFF.

This clonotype rates as medium-sized. The chain links TRBV29-1 to TRBJ1-1, with D perhaps TRBD1 (5 bases). Germline CDR1 SQVTM, CDR2 ANQGSEA. Trimming cost V 7 bases and J 4 bases, with 19 bases left between them. The CDR3 has 14 amino acids. This CDR3 reads CSAIPGRWGTEAFF. DNA of the CDR3: TGCAGCGCTATACCGGGACGGTGGGGCACTGAAGCTTTCTTT.

The chain combines TRBV19 with TRBJ2-7; 10 bases line up with TRBD1. The V and J ends lost 9 bases and 6 bases, in that order; junction bases with no gene match: 14. CDR3 length: 15 residues. Germline CDR1 LNHDA, CDR2 SQIVND (reference sequence). The CDR3 reads CASDMGQGRYGEQYF. CDR3 coding DNA: TGTGCCAGCGACATGGGACAGGGGAGGTACGGCGAGCAGTACTTC.

This clonotype was recorded a few times. V gene TRBV7-2 combines with J gene TRBJ1-1; D is unresolved. This CDR3 spans 13 amino acids. Germline V gives CDR1 SGHTA, CDR2 FQGNSA. The V gene lost 2 bases and the J gene lost 7 bases, with 11 bases spanning the gap. CDR3 region: CASSLMIGIEAFF. The CDR3 DNA reads TGTGCCAGCAGCTTAATGATCGGCATTGAAGCTTTCTTT.

This clonotype is medium-sized in the sample. The rearrangement joins TRBV15 to TRBJ1-2; TRBD1 aligns across 8 bases. The CDR3 length is 12 residues. The V gene's germline CDR1 is LNHNV and CDR2 YYDKDF (reference sequence). V lost 5 bases to trimming and J lost 5 bases; unmatched junction nucleotides: 1. This CDR3 is CATSRTGYGYTF. In DNA form, the CDR3 reads TGTGCCACCAGCCGGACAGGGTATGGCTACACCTTC.

The V call is TRBV29-1, the J call TRBJ2-2; 13 nucleotides line up with TRBD2. The CDR3 is 16 amino acids. Germline CDR1 is SQVTM and CDR2 is ANQGSEA. With 7 bases clipped from V and 1 base from J, the junction kept 6 bases outside the gene matches. CDR3: CSARTSGSKNTGELFF. As DNA, the CDR3 is TGCAGCGCCCGGACTAGCGGGAGTAAGAACACCGGGGAGCTGTTTTTT.

CDR3 DNA sequence: TGCAGTGCTAAAAAGCGGGACGGCTACAATGAGCAGTTCTTC. This gives the protein CSAKKRDGYNEQFF. The rearrangement uses TRBV20-1 and TRBJ2-1; 7 bases are a match to TRBD2. Per germline, CDR1 DFQATT and CDR2 SNEGSKA (reference sequence). The junction had 6 bases not matched to a gene; V was cut back by 4 bases and J by 3 bases. The CDR3 runs to 14 residues.

The V and J genes are TRBV5-1 and TRBJ1-4; D gene uncertain. Germline CDR1 reads SGHRS; CDR2 reads YFSETQ. Trimming left V 7 bases short and J 8 bases short, with 15 bases between. There are 13 residues in the CDR3. For the CDR3, the DNA is TGCGCCAGCCGACGTGACCGGAGGGAAAAACTGTTTTTT. Translated: CASRRDRREKLFF.

By frequency in the sample, this clonotype is medium-sized (0.01 to 0.1%). This chain connects TRBV19 to TRBJ2-1, with 8 bases identical to TRBD2. With V trimmed by 5 bases and J by 9 bases, 12 bases remained unmatched. This CDR3 region has 15 residues. CDR1 and CDR2 (germline): LNHDA, SQIVND (reference sequence). The CDR3 DNA sequence: TGTGCCAGTAGTCCGAGCGGGAGAGGGGCTCGTGAGCAGTTCTTC. Its translation: CASSPSGRGAREQFF.

This clonotype is medium-sized within its sample. DNA for the CDR3: TGTGCCAGCTCACCGATTGGGCAGAACCGAAGATACTTC. Translating it yields CASSPIGQNRRYF. The chain is built from TRBV18 and TRBJ2-7, with D unresolved. The V end was cut by 3 bases, the J end by 13 bases, with 19 bases between. CDR1 is KGHSH and CDR2 is LQKENI in the germline V gene. The CDR3 totals 13 residues.

This clonotype has only a few counts. The chain carries TRBV24-1 and TRBJ2-1, with 10 nucleotides matching TRBD2. Unmatched junction bases numbered 7, after V lost 2 bases and J lost 4 bases. The CDR3 covers 17 residues. From germline, CDR1 is KGHDR and CDR2 SFDVKD. Here the CDR3 reads CATSDWHSGRPYNEQFF. The CDR3 nucleotides are TGTGCCACCAGTGATTGGCATAGCGGGAGGCCTTACAATGAGCAGTTCTTC.

This chain joins TRBV29-1 and TRBJ2-3; D perhaps matches TRBD1 (6 bases). Trimming took 3 bases from V and 3 from J, leaving 10 bases between them. The CDR3 has 13 residues. Germline V gene data show CDR1 as SQVTM and CDR2 as ANQGSEA. The CDR3 nucleotides are TGCAGCGTTGACAGGGGAGAAACAGATACGCAGTATTTT. It codes for CSVDRGETDTQYF.

The chain links TRBV7-2 to TRBJ1-2; 7 bases map to TRBD1. Germline V gene lookup returns CDR1 SGHTA and CDR2 FQGNSA. The CDR3 spans 15 residues. With 4 bases clipped from V and 6 bases from J, the junction kept 11 bases outside the gene matches. The CDR3 spells CASSSSYRGEDGYTF. CDR3 DNA sequence: TGTGCCAGCAGCTCCAGCTACAGGGGAGAGGATGGCTACACCTTC.

This chain connects TRBV4-3 to TRBJ2-3; D gene uncertain. Germline V gene lookup returns CDR1 LGHNA and CDR2 YSLEER. With 0 bases removed from V and 5 bases from J, the gap between germline ends came to 15 bases. This CDR3 is 16 amino acids long. The CDR3 DNA sequence: TGCGCCAGCAGCCAAGATTTGATTCGGGCGGAAGATACGCAGTATTTT. Its protein is CASSQDLIRAEDTQYF.

The sample holds one count of this clonotype. A single base separates this from a much larger clone, so it may be a read error. The gene calls are TRBV19 and TRBJ1-2; D remains ambiguous. Germline V gene lookup returns CDR1 LNHDA and CDR2 SQIVND (reference sequence). The CDR3 has 13 residues. The CDR3 spells CAISTRTDYGYTF. CDR3 bases: TGTGCCATTAGTACCCGGACCGACTATGGCTACACCTTC.

This clonotype appeared a few times. This chain joins TRBV18 and TRBJ1-2; D is uncertain. Per the germline V gene, CDR1 is KGHSH and CDR2 is LQKENI. The ends were cut back, 2 bases at V and 5 bases at J, with 18 bases in the middle. The CDR3 spans 16 residues. The CDR3 protein is CASSPDLGGLVYGYTF. For the CDR3, the DNA is TGTGCCAGCTCACCAGATTTAGGTGGACTAGTATATGGCTACACCTTC.

V and J are TRBV20-1 and TRBJ2-3, with D possibly being TRBD2 (6 bases). The CDR3 extends over 12 amino acids. From germline, CDR1 is DFQATT and CDR2 SNEGSKA (reference sequence). The V and J ends lost 3 bases and 5 bases respectively, with 9 bases between them. For the CDR3, the DNA is TGCAGTGCTAGCAGGGAGGTAGATACGCAGTATTTT. Translation gives CSASREVDTQYF.

Within the sample, this clonotype is medium-sized. The gene calls are TRBV6-5 and TRBJ2-1, with TRBD1 matching over 9 bases. Germline values: CDR1 MNHEY, CDR2 SVGAGI. This CDR3 region has 14 residues. Trimming took 1 base from V and 9 from J; bases not matched to a gene: 4. The CDR3 reads CASSYFPTGGEQFF. In DNA, the CDR3 is TGTGCCAGCAGTTACTTTCCGACAGGGGGTGAGCAGTTCTTC.

This clonotype was found a few times. This chain uses TRBV5-6 with TRBJ1-1, with D perhaps TRBD1 (6 bases). Trimming took 5 bases from V and 5 from J, leaving 19 bases between them. Germline assignment: CDR1 SGHDT and CDR2 YYEEEE. The CDR3 is made up of 15 amino acids. The chain's CDR3 is CASSYMGGRYTEAFF. Written as DNA, the CDR3 is TGTGCCAGCAGTTACATGGGGGGCAGGTATACTGAAGCTTTCTTT.

V usage is TRBV12-3 or TRBV12-4 and J usage is TRBJ1-2; possibly TRBD1 for D (5 bases). Trimming pared 7 bases from V and 4 bases from J, leaving 13 bases between. The CDR3 length is 13 residues. The CDR3 DNA follows: TGTGCCAGCACCTCATGGGGCTTCTATGGCTACACCTTC. This encodes CASTSWGFYGYTF.

Within the sample, this clonotype is medium-sized (0.01 to 0.1%). The chain has TRBV5-5 and TRBJ1-4; D is perhaps TRBD1 (5 bases). Germline lookup yields CDR1 SGHKS and CDR2 YYEKEE (reference sequence). The CDR3 is made up of 17 amino acids. Trimming left V 4 bases short and J 3 bases short, with 19 bases between. The CDR3 DNA sequence: TGTGCCAGCAGCGGGGGGAGTGGCAGGGCAGCTAATGAAAAACTGTTTTTT. Translating gives CASSGGSGRAANEKLFF.

Within the sample, this clonotype is medium-sized. The chain combines TRBV6-6 with TRBJ1-1; D is perhaps TRBD1 (5 bases). The CDR3 loop spans 14 amino acids. In germline, CDR1 is MNHNY, CDR2 SVGAGI (reference sequence). V lost 5 bases, J lost 5 bases, and 15 bases lay in between. The CDR3: CASSQRGMGTEAFF. The CDR3 DNA reads TGTGCCAGCAGTCAGAGGGGAATGGGGACTGAAGCTTTCTTT.

This clonotype was counted only a few times. The chain has TRBV6-1 and TRBJ1-5; the D gene is possibly TRBD1 (5 bases). The CDR3 has 13 residues. Looked up from germline, CDR1 is MNHNS and CDR2 is SASEGT. The V and J ends lost 4 bases and 6 bases respectively, with 10 bases between them. The CDR3 spells CASSAGGTQPQHF. The CDR3 DNA sequence: TGTGCCAGCAGTGCGGGGGGGACTCAGCCCCAGCATTTT.

Turning to this clonotype: Just one base apart from a much larger clone, this may be a read error. As the CDR3 is not closed by the conserved phenylalanine or tryptophan, this likely results from a read error. V gene TRBV12-3 or TRBV12-4 combines with J gene TRBJ2-1; the match to TRBD2 covers 10 bases. V shed 5 bases and J 8 bases; nucleotides not matched to a gene: 12. The CDR3 is 16 amino acids. The CDR3 protein is CASSPLGAGGRDEQFI. CDR3 coding DNA: TGTGCCAGCAGTCCCCTGGGAGCGGGAGGGCGGGATGAGCAGTTCATC.

The chain employs TRBV5-1 and TRBJ2-1; D is ambiguous. Trimming took 0 bases from V and 10 from J, leaving 5 bases between them. The germline V gene encodes CDR1 SGHRS and CDR2 YFSETQ. This CDR3 region has 11 residues. In DNA form, the CDR3 reads TGCGCCAGCAGCTTGGGGGTAGAGCAGTTCTTC. Translating it yields CASSLGVEQFF. The full variable domain, completed using reference TRBV5-1 and TRBJ2-1, is KAGVTQTPRYLIKTRGQQVTLSCSPISGHRSVSWYQQTPGQGLQFLFEYFSETQRNKGNFPGRFSGRQFSNSRSEMNVSTLELGDSALYLCASSLGVEQFFGPGTRLTVL.

The chain is built from TRBV2 and TRBJ2-5, with TRBD2 identical over 10 bases. CDR1 and CDR2 from the germline V gene are SNHLY and FYNNEI. CDR3 length equals 15 residues. The ends lost 1 base at V and 9 bases at J; junction bases unmatched: 8. The CDR3 sequence is CASSEGASGRSAQYF. CDR3 nucleotides: TGTGCCAGCAGTGAAGGTGCTAGCGGGAGATCCGCCCAGTACTTC.